This T cell receptor (beta chain) was obtained from a study of CD8+ T cells in alopecia areata. It was cDNA, reverse transcribed from extracted RNA, that served as the sequencing template. Clones were read by immunoSEQ multiplex PCR, and TCRdb kept only the in-frame ones, dropping some. The sample records 4,300 or so clones, 69% being singletons. Treatment reported: oral pan-JAK inhibitor, 5-10 mg twice daily. Peripheral blood samples and lesional scalp punch biopsies were obtained from alopecia areata patients. The receptor comes from a human donor with alopecia areata. The sequences come from skin, collected at week 24, from a patient treated with tofacitinib.

CDR3 residues: CASSLNPSRGETQYF. The CDR3 nucleotides read TGCGCCAGCAGCTTGAATCCTAGCAGGGGAGAGACCCAGTACTTC. This chain uses TRBV5-1 with TRBJ2-5, with a possible D match to TRBD1 (6 bases). The germline V gene encodes CDR1 SGHRS and CDR2 YFSETQ. The CDR3 runs to 15 residues. V lost 1 base, J lost 4 bases, and 14 bases lay in between. Using reference TRBV5-1 and TRBJ2-5 for the parts outside the CDR3, the full variable domain is KAGVTQTPRYLIKTRGQQVTLSCSPISGHRSVSWYQQTPGQGLQFLFEYFSETQRNKGNFPGRFSGRQFSNSRSEMNVSTLELGDSALYLCASSLNPSRGETQYFGPGTRLLVL.